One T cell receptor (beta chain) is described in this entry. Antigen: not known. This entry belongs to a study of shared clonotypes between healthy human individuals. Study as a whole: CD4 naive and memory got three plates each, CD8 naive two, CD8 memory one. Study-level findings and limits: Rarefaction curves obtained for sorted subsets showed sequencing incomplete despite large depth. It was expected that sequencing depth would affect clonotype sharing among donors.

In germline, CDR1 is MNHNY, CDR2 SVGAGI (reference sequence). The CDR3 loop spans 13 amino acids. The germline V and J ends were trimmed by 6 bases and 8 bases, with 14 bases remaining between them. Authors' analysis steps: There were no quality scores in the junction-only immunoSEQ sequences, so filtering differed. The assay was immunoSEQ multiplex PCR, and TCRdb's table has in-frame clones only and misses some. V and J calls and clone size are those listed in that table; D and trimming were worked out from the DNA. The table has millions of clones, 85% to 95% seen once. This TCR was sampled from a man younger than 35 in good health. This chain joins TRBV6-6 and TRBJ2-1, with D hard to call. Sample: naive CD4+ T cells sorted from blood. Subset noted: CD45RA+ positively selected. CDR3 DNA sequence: TGTGCCAGCAGGTACAGTGACTCGTATGAGCAGTTCTTC. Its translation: CASRYSDSYEQFF.